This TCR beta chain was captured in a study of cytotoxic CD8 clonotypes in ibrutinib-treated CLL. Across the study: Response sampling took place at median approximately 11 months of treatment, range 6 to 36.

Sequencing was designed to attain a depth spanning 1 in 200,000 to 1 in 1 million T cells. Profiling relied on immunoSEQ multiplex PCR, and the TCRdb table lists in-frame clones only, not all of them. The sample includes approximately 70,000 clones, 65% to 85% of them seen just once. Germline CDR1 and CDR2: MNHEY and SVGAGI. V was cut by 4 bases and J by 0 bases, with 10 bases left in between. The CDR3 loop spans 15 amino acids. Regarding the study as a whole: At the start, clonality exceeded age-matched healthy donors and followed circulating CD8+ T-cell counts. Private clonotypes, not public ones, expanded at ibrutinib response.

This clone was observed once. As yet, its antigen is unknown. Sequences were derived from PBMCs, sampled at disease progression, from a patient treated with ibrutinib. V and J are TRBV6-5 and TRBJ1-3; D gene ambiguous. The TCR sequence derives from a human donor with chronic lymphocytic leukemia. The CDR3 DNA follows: TGTGCCAGCAGTTCGTCAGGCCACTCTGGAAACACCATATATTTT. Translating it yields CASSSSGHSGNTIYF.